This is a list of T cell receptor beta chains from one sample in a study of T-cell memory formation after mild COVID-19. TCRdb re-called the 5' RACE reads with MiXCR, one entry per CDR3 protein. The data hold about 290,000 distinct CDR3 sequences, with 15% observed a single time. Sequencing was performed on PBMCs or a T cell subset sorted from them (not recorded which). These receptors all stem from a man younger than 35 who had mild COVID-19 (a few samples of this study predate the infection). Cell type and time point are not known. Each CDR3 is given with its conserved first and last residue. The D gene is left open where the match is weak. Clone size is shown for a subset of rows, as once, few, many or a class of expanded clone.

cdr3_length clone_size j_call v_call d_call cdr3_aa cdr3_nt
15 many TRBJ2-5 TRBV12-3/TRBV12-4 - CASSLSAGTPETQYF TGTGCCAGCAGTTTGAGCGCAGGAACTCCGGAGACCCAGTACTTC
13 - TRBJ1-1 TRBV18 - CASSPPIHTEAFF TGTGCCAGCTCACCACCCATCCACACTGAAGCTTTCTTT
14 many TRBJ2-5 TRBV12-3/TRBV12-4 TRBD2 CASTLAGGKETQYF TGTGCCAGCACCTTAGCGGGGGGAAAAGAGACCCAGTACTTC
13 - TRBJ1-5 TRBV20-1 - CSATNPQGQPQHF TGCAGTGCCACGAATCCTCAGGGACAGCCCCAGCATTTT
12 - TRBJ1-1 TRBV7-9 TRBD1 CASSYGQGEAFF TGTGCCAGCAGTTATGGACAGGGCGAAGCTTTCTTT
15 - TRBJ2-7 TRBV5-8 - CASSLWRGTSYEQYF TGTGCCAGCAGCTTGTGGCGGGGAACCTCCTACGAGCAGTACTTC
18 few TRBJ1-1 TRBV6-2/TRBV6-3 TRBD1 CASTYGFGQGFLNTEAFF TGTGCCAGCACCTACGGGTTTGGACAGGGCTTTCTGAACACTGAAGCTTTCTTT
18 - TRBJ2-1 TRBV4-3 TRBD2 CSSSQDWLAGGSYNEQFF TGCTCCAGCAGCCAAGATTGGTTAGCGGGGGGCTCCTACAATGAGCAGTTCTTC
15 few TRBJ1-2 TRBV5-6 - CASSLSGRASYGYTF TGTGCCAGCAGCTTGTCAGGAAGGGCCTCTTATGGCTACACCTTC
14 - TRBJ1-4 TRBV4-3 - CASSRKAVGEKLFF TGCGCCAGCAGCCGAAAGGCCGTAGGGGAAAAACTGTTTTTT
14 few TRBJ2-3 TRBV20-1 - CSATATFSTDTQYF TGCAGTGCTACGGCGACATTTAGCACAGATACGCAGTATTTT
15 few TRBJ2-1 TRBV7-8 - CASSFLRNAYNEQFF TGTGCCAGCAGCTTTTTACGCAACGCCTACAATGAGCAGTTCTTC
14 few TRBJ1-2 TRBV6-5 - CASSYSAGFYGYTF TGTGCCAGCAGTTACTCGGCGGGGTTCTATGGCTACACCTTC
13 - TRBJ1-5 TRBV6-1 - CASTYTLDQPQHF TGTGCCAGCACTTACACCTTAGATCAGCCCCAGCATTTT
16 many TRBJ2-2 TRBV20-1 TRBD2 CSARMASGGDTGELFF TGCAGTGCTAGGATGGCTAGCGGGGGGGACACCGGGGAGCTGTTTTTT
13 - TRBJ2-7 TRBV29-1 - CSVRGGRDHEQYF TGCAGCGTTCGCGGGGGCAGGGATCACGAGCAGTACTTC
16 few TRBJ1-3 TRBV5-1 TRBD1 CASRAGTGSPGNTIYF TGCGCCAGCAGAGCCGGGACAGGGAGCCCTGGAAACACCATATATTTT
17 - TRBJ1-2 TRBV5-6 - CASSLWPGTTTNYGYTF TGTGCCAGCAGCTTGTGGCCGGGAACCACGACTAACTATGGCTACACCTTC
16 few TRBJ1-2 TRBV4-2 - CASSQVESRVPYGYTF TGTGCCAGCAGCCAAGTAGAAAGTAGGGTCCCCTATGGCTACACCTTC